A single sample gave rise to the 31 T cell receptor beta chains below, sequenced in a study of T cells in Graves' hyperthyroidism and ophthalmopathy. Regions amplified from RNA transcripts were the TCR beta CDR3 regions. When the TCR CDR3 underwent first-round RT-PCR, the HTBI primer set was used. TCRdb independently ran MiXCR on the multiplex PCR reads; one entry per CDR3 protein. The profile shows fewer than 650,000 distinct CDR3 sequences, around 15% of them singletons. Sequences were obtained from blood. The receptors here all came from a woman between 40 and 50 years old with Graves' hyperthyroidism.

The chain links TRBV10-2 to TRBJ1-1; the D gene is possibly TRBD1 (5 bases). The length of the CDR3 is 13 residues. Trimming took off 4 bases at V and 5 bases at J, with 11 bases between the two ends. CDR1 is WSHSY, CDR2 SAAADI, per germline. The CDR3 reads CASSGGGWTEAFF. The CDR3, as DNA: TGCGCCAGCAGTGGGGGGGGGTGGACTGAAGCTTTCTTT.

This clonotype was detected many times. The chain has TRBV7-8 and TRBJ2-1; 8 nucleotides match TRBD2. This CDR3 contains 15 residues. The trim removed 5 bases at V and 6 bases at J, leaving 9 bases unmatched. Germline CDR1 and CDR2: SGHVS and FQNEAQ. CDR3 in amino acids: CASSLYLGTSNEQFF. As DNA, the CDR3 is TGTGCCAGCAGCCTATACCTCGGGACTAGCAATGAGCAGTTCTTC.

There are many counts of this clonotype. V and J are TRBV28 and TRBJ2-2; no clear D gene. This CDR3 contains 12 residues. Germline V CDR1 and CDR2: MDHEN, SYDVKM. Trimming took 6 bases from V and 2 from J, leaving 4 bases between them. The CDR3: CASRYNTGELFF. The CDR3 DNA sequence: TGTGCCAGCAGATACAACACCGGGGAGCTGTTTTTT.

This clonotype was found many times. This chain's CDR3 is CASSLRPEGNQPQHF. CDR3 nucleotides: TGTGCCAGCAGCCTCCGGCCGGAGGGTAATCAGCCCCAGCATTTT. This chain links TRBV6-1 with TRBJ1-5; no definite D call. The germline V gene encodes CDR1 MNHNS and CDR2 SASEGT. The germline V and J ends were trimmed by 6 bases and 4 bases, with 16 bases remaining between them. This CDR3 comprises 15 residues.

The CDR3, as DNA: TGTGCCAGCAGCCAAACAGGGAGCTTCTCTGGAAACACCATATATTTT. This sequence encodes CASSQTGSFSGNTIYF. The chain uses TRBV14 and TRBJ1-3; tentatively, D is TRBD1 (6 bases). This CDR3 spans 16 amino acids. V dropped 2 bases and J dropped 0 bases, with 11 bases sitting between them. Per the germline V gene, CDR1 is SGHDN and CDR2 is FVKESK.

For this clonotype: A clone one base away is much larger, so this may be a read error. This CDR3 reads CATSSPGSGTDTQYF. CDR3 nucleotide sequence: TGTGCCACGAGTTCTCCCGGGTCAGGCACAGATACGCAGTATTTT. The chain has TRBV24-1 and TRBJ2-3; D remains ambiguous. Looked up from germline, CDR1 is KGHDR and CDR2 is SFDVKD. The ends were cut back, 10 bases at V and 1 base at J, with 17 bases in the middle. This CDR3 region has 15 residues.

The rearrangement joins TRBV4-2 to TRBJ2-3; D is perhaps TRBD2 (6 bases). The CDR3 runs to 14 residues. The germline V gene encodes CDR1 LGHNA and CDR2 YNFKEQ. V was trimmed by 8 bases and J by 0 bases, leaving 12 bases between them. The CDR3, as DNA: TGTGCCAGCCACCCCGGGAGTAGCACAGATACGCAGTATTTT. Its translation is CASHPGSSTDTQYF.

This chain connects TRBV7-8 to TRBJ1-5, with D possibly TRBD1 on 6 matching bases. The V and J ends lost 1 base and 0 bases respectively, with 10 bases between them. CDR1 and CDR2 from the germline V gene are SGHVS and FQNEAQ. This CDR3 is 16 amino acids long. Here the CDR3 reads CASSLGAGVSNQPQHF. Written as DNA, the CDR3 is TGTGCCAGCAGCTTAGGGGCAGGGGTTAGCAATCAGCCCCAGCATTTT.

This chain connects TRBV6-1 to TRBJ1-1; D gene ambiguous. The CDR3 has 24 residues. V lost 4 bases and J lost 1, with 40 bases in between. Per the germline V gene, CDR1 is MNHNS and CDR2 is SASEGT. The CDR3, as DNA: TGTGCCAGCAGTGGAATCCTAGCACCCGAACGAACTTACAGCGGACCAGGCCCGAACACTGAAGCTTTCTTT. Translating gives CASSGILAPERTYSGPGPNTEAFF.

This clonotype was seen ten or more times. The rearrangement joins TRBV12-5 to TRBJ2-7; the D gene is possibly TRBD2 (5 bases). Germline assignment: CDR1 LGHNT and CDR2 FRNRAP. The CDR3 is made up of 12 amino acids. V was trimmed by 6 bases and J by 3 bases, leaving 9 bases between them. The CDR3 is CASGAGDYEQYF. CDR3 bases: TGTGCTAGTGGAGCCGGGGACTACGAGCAGTACTTC.

J is TRBJ2-3 and V is TRBV10-3, with D tentatively TRBD2 (6 bases). CDR1 is ENHRY, CDR2 SYGVKD, per germline. The CDR3 runs 16 residues. The V end lost 6 bases, the J end lost 2 bases, and 18 bases lay between the germline ends. CDR3 DNA: TGTGCCATCAGCGGGGGTTCAACTAGGCCCACAGATACGCAGTATTTT. This encodes CAISGGSTRPTDTQYF.

This clonotype was counted ten times or more. This chain links TRBV3-1 with TRBJ2-1, with 10 positions matching TRBD2. CDR3 size: 14 residues. V shed 7 bases and J 6 bases; nucleotides not matched to a gene: 6. CDR1 LGHDT and CDR2 YNNKEL come from the germline V gene (reference sequence). DNA for the CDR3: TGTGCCAGCAACTTAGCGGGAGGAGGCAATGAGCAGTTCTTC. It translates to CASNLAGGGNEQFF.

The chain recombines TRBV24-1 with TRBJ1-2, with 9 bases that match TRBD1. CDR1 and CDR2 (germline): KGHDR, SFDVKD. There are 16 residues in the CDR3. The trim removed 5 bases at V and 4 bases at J, leaving 10 bases unmatched. The CDR3 here is CATSGPGTGRLYGYTF. The DNA for the CDR3 is TGTGCCACCAGTGGACCCGGGACAGGGCGGCTCTATGGCTACACCTTC.

This clonotype was counted many times. The chain has TRBV28 and TRBJ1-1, with D unclear. CDR1 and CDR2 from the germline V gene are MDHEN and SYDVKM. This CDR3 has 11 residues. Trimming cost V 2 bases and J 4 bases, with 2 bases left between them. CDR3 protein: CASSLITEAFF. The CDR3 region has the DNA TGTGCCAGCAGTTTAATCACTGAAGCTTTCTTT.

The chain recombines TRBV19 with TRBJ2-7; maybe TRBD2 (5 bases). Trimming removed 5 bases from V and 2 bases from J, with 16 bases in between. The CDR3 has 15 amino acids. CDR1 is LNHDA, CDR2 SQIVND, per germline (reference sequence). The CDR3 nucleotides read TGTGCCAGTAGTGCCCCGGGAAAAGCTACCTACGAGCAGTACTTC. It yields the protein CASSAPGKATYEQYF.

This clonotype was seen more than once but under ten times. This chain uses TRBV5-1 with TRBJ2-5; unclear D gene. V lost 0 bases and J lost 3, with 6 bases in between. CDR1 SGHRS and CDR2 YFSETQ come from the germline V gene. The length of the CDR3 is 13 residues. The CDR3 loop reads CASSLVHEETQYF. CDR3 sequence (DNA): TGCGCCAGCAGCTTGGTTCACGAAGAGACCCAGTACTTC.

The chain has TRBV19 and TRBJ2-1, with a possible D match to TRBD2 (5 bases). Trimming removed 4 bases at V and 9 bases at J, with 16 bases between. Germline V gene lookup returns CDR1 LNHDA and CDR2 SQIVND (reference sequence). The CDR3 is 14 amino acids. CDR3 coding DNA: TGTGCCAGTAGTACCACCCGGGATTCGGGTGAGCAGTTCTTC. Its protein product is CASSTTRDSGEQFF.

The table lists this clonotype with many counts. The CDR3 here is CAISGDTGGGTEAFF. CDR3 coding DNA: TGTGCCATCAGTGGTGACACAGGGGGCGGTACTGAAGCTTTCTTT. This chain connects TRBV10-3 to TRBJ1-1, with 9 positions matching TRBD1. V lost 4 bases, J lost 5 bases, and 8 bases stayed unmatched. Germline loops: CDR1 ENHRY, CDR2 SYGVKD. The CDR3 contains 15 residues.

Many counts were recorded for this clonotype. This chain connects TRBV5-1 to TRBJ1-1; TRBD1 might be the D (6 bases). V gave up 0 bases and J gave up 3 bases, with 12 bases separating them. From germline, CDR1 is SGHRS and CDR2 YFSETQ. CDR3 length: 15 residues. This CDR3 reads CASSLGAQGHTEAFF. The DNA of the CDR3 is TGCGCCAGCAGCTTGGGTGCACAGGGACACACTGAAGCTTTCTTT.

This clonotype has ten or more counts. The chain carries TRBV13 and TRBJ2-1; a weak D match, TRBD2 (6 bases). Trimming took off 3 bases at V and 3 bases at J, with 21 bases between the two ends. This CDR3 is built from 18 residues. CDR1 is PRHDT, CDR2 FYEKMQ, per germline (reference sequence). The CDR3 nucleotides read TGTGCCAGCAGCTTTACGGGAGTCGGTCCCCGCAACTACAATGAGCAGTTCTTC. Its protein product is CASSFTGVGPRNYNEQFF.

The J gene is TRBJ1-6, the V gene TRBV5-4; no firm D call. The germline V and J ends were trimmed by 5 bases and 6 bases, with 12 bases remaining between them. The CDR3 has 14 residues. Germline V gene data show CDR1 as SGHNT and CDR2 as YYREEE (reference sequence). The CDR3 loop reads CASRAGVANSPLHF. In DNA form, the CDR3 reads TGTGCCAGCAGGGCCGGGGTGGCTAATTCACCCCTCCACTTT.

On this clonotype: Mismatch with germline at one junction end may stem from a read error. The rearrangement links TRBV27 to TRBJ2-7; TRBD1 aligns across 7 bases. The CDR3 has 14 residues. CDR1 is MNHEY and CDR2 is SMNVEV in the germline V gene (reference sequence). The CDR3 DNA reads TGTGCCGGCAGTTCGCCGGGACAGTCCTACGAGCAGTACTTC. It yields the protein CAGSSPGQSYEQYF.

This chain joins TRBV2 and TRBJ2-7; the D is unclear. This CDR3 has 13 residues. Germline-derived CDR1 and CDR2 are SNHLY and FYNNEI. Trimming left V 9 bases short and J 5 bases short, with 17 bases between. DNA for the CDR3: TGTGCCAGTACCCGGCAGGTGGAAAACGAGCAGTACTTC. Translating it yields CASTRQVENEQYF.

This clonotype was detected many times. The chain uses TRBV5-1 and TRBJ2-1; D is possibly TRBD1 or TRBD2 (6 bases each). There are 15 residues in the CDR3. Germline V lookup: CDR1 SGHRS, CDR2 YFSETQ. The V end lost 1 base, the J end lost 5 bases, and 13 bases lay between the germline ends. CDR3 protein: CASSLRGPGDNEQFF. In DNA form, the CDR3 reads TGCGCCAGCAGCTTGCGGGGGCCAGGGGACAATGAGCAGTTCTTC.

The V gene is TRBV18, the J gene TRBJ2-1; no reliable D call. Germline lookup yields CDR1 KGHSH and CDR2 LQKENI. V was trimmed by 0 bases and J by 8 bases, leaving 11 bases between them. CDR3 length: 14 residues. The CDR3 spells CASSPPSTLYEQFF. CDR3 DNA: TGTGCCAGCTCACCACCCAGTACCCTGTATGAGCAGTTCTTC.

This clonotype was seen repeatedly, ten times or more. CDR3 loop: CASSETSGIPLEQYF. The CDR3 region has the DNA TGTGCCAGCAGTGAAACTAGCGGGATCCCTCTCGAGCAGTACTTC. The rearrangement links TRBV6-1 to TRBJ2-7, with 10 bases matching TRBD2. Germline V lookup: CDR1 MNHNS, CDR2 SASEGT. This CDR3 comprises 15 residues. V lost 2 bases, J lost 6 bases, and 7 bases stayed unmatched.

This clonotype was counted many times. The V and J genes are TRBV7-2 and TRBJ2-5, with 7 bases fitting TRBD2. V lost 4 bases, J lost 5 bases, and 4 bases stayed unmatched. The CDR3 consists of 13 residues. Germline lookup yields CDR1 SGHTA and CDR2 FQGNSA. The CDR3 DNA reads TGTGCCAGCAGCTCCGCCGGGGGGGAGACCCAGTACTTC. It yields the protein CASSSAGGETQYF. Looking up the rest from reference TRBV7-2 and TRBJ2-5 gives the full variable domain: GAGVSQSPSNKVTEKGKDVELRCDPISGHTALYWYRQSLGQGLEFLIYFQGNSAPDKSGLPSDRFSAERTGGSVSTLTIQRTQQEDSAVYLCASSSAGGETQYFGPGTRLLVL.

This clonotype was seen ten or more times. The chain carries TRBV6-1 and TRBJ1-1; D gene unclear. Germline V CDR1 and CDR2: MNHNS, SASEGT. Trimming stripped 8 bases from V and 1 base from J, with 5 bases between. The CDR3 runs to 11 residues. The CDR3 DNA reads TGTGCCAGCGGAAAGAACACTGAAGCTTTCTTT. It specifies CASGKNTEAFF.

This clonotype was counted a few times. The chain uses TRBV27 and TRBJ2-1; 8 bases line up with TRBD2. V dropped 4 bases and J dropped 0; count of bases not matched to a gene: 5. Germline CDR1 is MNHEY and CDR2 is SMNVEV (reference sequence). The CDR3 length is 16 residues. The chain's CDR3 is CASSYGTSHSYNEQFF. In DNA form, the CDR3 reads TGTGCCAGCAGTTACGGGACTAGTCACTCCTACAATGAGCAGTTCTTC.

This clonotype has a count of ten or more. This chain uses TRBV27 with TRBJ2-5, with D perhaps TRBD2 (5 bases). Germline V CDR1 and CDR2: MNHEY, SMNVEV (reference sequence). The CDR3 length is 14 residues. The V end lost 5 bases, the J end lost 3 bases, and 13 bases lay between the germline ends. The CDR3: CASSPLDWEETQYF. The CDR3 DNA follows: TGTGCCAGCAGTCCCCTGGACTGGGAAGAGACCCAGTACTTC.

This clonotype was seen repeatedly, ten times or more. The V call is TRBV2, the J call TRBJ2-1; possibly TRBD2 for D (5 bases). Trimming pared 5 bases from V and 3 bases from J, leaving 14 bases between. Germline V gene lookup returns CDR1 SNHLY and CDR2 FYNNEI. The CDR3 spans 15 residues. The CDR3 DNA is TGTGCCAGCAGTTCGAGCGGAGGCGGCTACAATGAGCAGTTCTTC. Encoded protein: CASSSSGGGYNEQFF.